Listed below are T cell receptor beta chains from one sample, sequenced in a study of blood T cell repertoires in COVID-19. Here immunoSEQ multiplex PCR was the method, and the copy in TCRdb shows in-frame clones only, minus some. This table has under 150,000 clones, 70% to 90% appearing once. Sequencing was done on a sample of peripheral blood. Receptor source: a human donor in a cohort sampled during active COVID-19. Both conserved end residues are part of each CDR3. A D gene is named only where the DNA matches it firmly. Clone sizes are given selectively: once, few, many, or a class where the clone is expanded.

size: -
V: TRBV4-1
D: -
J: TRBJ1-1
DNA: TGCGCCAGCAGCCAAGTAGCGGACACTGAAGCTTTCTTT
CDR3: CASSQVADTEAFF

size: -
V: TRBV2
D: -
J: TRBJ2-3
DNA: TGTGCCAGCAGCGCTAACGGTATTCCCACAGATACGCAGTATTTT
CDR3: CASSANGIPTDTQYF

size: -
V: TRBV2
D: -
J: TRBJ2-7
DNA: TGTGCCAGCAGTGACCACGGGGGACCCTACGAGCAGTACTTC
CDR3: CASSDHGGPYEQYF

size: -
V: TRBV7-7
D: TRBD1
J: TRBJ2-6
DNA: TGTGCTAGCAGCCCGGGACAGCGCTCTGGGGCCAACGTCCTGACTTTC
CDR3: CASSPGQRSGANVLTF

size: -
V: TRBV19
D: -
J: TRBJ2-3
DNA: TGTGCCAGTAGGGGGGCCGCAGATACGCAGTATTTT
CDR3: CASRGAADTQYF

size: -
V: TRBV10-3
D: -
J: TRBJ2-2
DNA: TGTGCCATCAGTCCAGAGGTCGGGGAGCTGTTTTTT
CDR3: CAISPEVGELFF

size: -
V: TRBV7-2
D: TRBD2
J: TRBJ2-3
DNA: TGTGCCAGCAGCCCAGGACTAGCGGGGGGCCTTGGAGATACGCAGTATTTT
CDR3: CASSPGLAGGLGDTQYF

size: -
V: TRBV12-3/TRBV12-4
D: -
J: TRBJ2-2
DNA: TGTGCCAGCACCCCGAGTCCCGGGGAGCTGTTTTTT
CDR3: CASTPSPGELFF

size: -
V: TRBV2
D: TRBD1
J: TRBJ2-7
DNA: TGTGCCAGCAGCACGGACAGGCTAAACTACGAGCAGTACTTC
CDR3: CASSTDRLNYEQYF

size: -
V: TRBV5-1
D: -
J: TRBJ2-1
DNA: TGCGCCAGCAGCTTCAGGCAGGGGAATGAGCAGTTCTTC
CDR3: CASSFRQGNEQFF

size: -
V: TRBV6-7
D: TRBD1
J: TRBJ1-4
DNA: TGTGCCAGCAGGGACAGGCGAAATGAAAAACTGTTTTTT
CDR3: CASRDRRNEKLFF

size: -
V: TRBV6-5
D: -
J: TRBJ2-3
DNA: TGTGCCAGCAGTTCCCTGTTTACAGATACGCAGTATTTT
CDR3: CASSSLFTDTQYF

size: -
V: TRBV18
D: -
J: TRBJ2-2
DNA: TGTGCCAGCTCAGACCCGACGGGTCGGACCGGGGAGCTGTTTTTT
CDR3: CASSDPTGRTGELFF

size: -
V: TRBV7-2
D: TRBD1
J: TRBJ1-5
DNA: TGTGCCAGCAGGCCCGGGACAGGGTTTAATAGCAATCAGCCCCAGCATTTT
CDR3: CASRPGTGFNSNQPQHF

size: -
V: TRBV5-1
D: TRBD1
J: TRBJ1-4
DNA: TGCGCCAGCAGCTTGGGGGACAGGGGACCTGAAAAACTGTTTTTT
CDR3: CASSLGDRGPEKLFF

size: -
V: TRBV3-1/TRBV3-2
D: -
J: TRBJ1-1
DNA: TGTGCCAGCAGCCAGGAGGATTGGGACACTGAAGCTTTCTTT
CDR3: CASSQEDWDTEAFF

size: -
V: TRBV2
D: TRBD1
J: TRBJ1-6
DNA: TGTGCCAGCAGTCAAGACAGGGGGCAAAATTCACCCCTCCACTTT
CDR3: CASSQDRGQNSPLHF

size: -
V: TRBV11-1
D: -
J: TRBJ2-7
DNA: TGTGCCAGCAGCTTAGCGCCTAGCTGGAGCTCCTACGAGCAGTACTTC
CDR3: CASSLAPSWSSYEQYF

size: -
V: TRBV5-1
D: TRBD1
J: TRBJ1-4
DNA: TGCGCCAGCAGCTTCGGACAGGGAGATGAAAAACTGTTTTTT
CDR3: CASSFGQGDEKLFF

size: -
V: TRBV24-1
D: TRBD1
J: TRBJ2-5
DNA: TGTGCCACCAGTGATAGGGACAGAGAACAGGGGGAGACCCAGTACTTC
CDR3: CATSDRDREQGETQYF

size: -
V: TRBV5-4
D: -
J: TRBJ1-6
DNA: TGTGCCAGCAGCTCCTGGGAATACAGGGAGGGTTCACCCCTCCACTTT
CDR3: CASSSWEYREGSPLHF

size: -
V: TRBV15
D: -
J: TRBJ2-5
DNA: TGTGCCACCAGCAGACGGGACAAAAGACGAGAGACCCAGTACTTC
CDR3: CATSRRDKRRETQYF

size: -
V: TRBV25-1
D: -
J: TRBJ2-6
DNA: TGTGCCAGCAGTGACTCCCTAGGGGTCTTAGGGGCCAACGTCCTGACTTTC
CDR3: CASSDSLGVLGANVLTF

size: -
V: TRBV11-2
D: -
J: TRBJ2-7
DNA: TGTGCCAGCAGTCCAACAGGGTACGAGCAGTACTTC
CDR3: CASSPTGYEQYF

size: -
V: TRBV5-1
D: TRBD1
J: TRBJ2-1
DNA: TGCGCCAGCACACTCCGGGACAGGGGGAACAATGAGCAGTTCTTC
CDR3: CASTLRDRGNNEQFF

size: -
V: TRBV6-2/TRBV6-3
D: -
J: TRBJ2-7
DNA: TGTGCCAGCAGTTACTCCGGGTCCTACGAGCAGTACTTC
CDR3: CASSYSGSYEQYF

size: -
V: TRBV7-2
D: -
J: TRBJ1-5
DNA: TGTGCCAGCAGCGAACGTGACAGGAATCAGCCCCAGCATTTT
CDR3: CASSERDRNQPQHF

size: -
V: TRBV13
D: TRBD1
J: TRBJ1-1
DNA: TGTGCCAGCAGCTTAGTAGACAGGGGGCAATCTGAAGCTTTCTTT
CDR3: CASSLVDRGQSEAFF

size: -
V: TRBV24-1
D: TRBD1
J: TRBJ1-1
DNA: TGTGCCACCAGTGATGGCCGGGACAGAGAAGCTTTCTTT
CDR3: CATSDGRDREAFF

size: -
V: TRBV6-5
D: -
J: TRBJ1-2
DNA: TGTGCCAGCAGAACGACCAGGGCTGGCTACACCTTC
CDR3: CASRTTRAGYTF

size: -
V: TRBV29-1
D: -
J: TRBJ1-3
DNA: TGCAGCGTTGGATCGGGTGTTGGAAACACCATATATTTT
CDR3: CSVGSGVGNTIYF

size: -
V: TRBV20-1
D: -
J: TRBJ1-5
DNA: TGCAGTGCTAGTCAGGGATACGATCAGCCCCAGCATTTT
CDR3: CSASQGYDQPQHF

size: -
V: TRBV7-9
D: -
J: TRBJ2-2
DNA: TGTGCCCCTATGGCGGGAACTGGTACCGGGGAGCTGTTTTTT
CDR3: CAPMAGTGTGELFF

size: -
V: TRBV10-3
D: -
J: TRBJ1-1
DNA: TGTGCCATCAGTGCGGGGGGGGACACTGAAGCTTTCTTT
CDR3: CAISAGGDTEAFF

size: -
V: TRBV5-1
D: -
J: TRBJ2-7
DNA: TGCGCCAGCAGCTTAGGAGGTTTAGAGCAGTACTTC
CDR3: CASSLGGLEQYF

size: -
V: TRBV3-1/TRBV3-2
D: TRBD1
J: TRBJ1-2
DNA: TGTGCCAGCAGCCCCCTCGGTGCTTCGGGACAGGGGGGGGGCTACACCTTC
CDR3: CASSPLGASGQGGGYTF

size: -
V: TRBV5-1
D: TRBD1
J: TRBJ2-3
DNA: TGCGCCAGCAGCTTGCAGGACAGGGACACAGATACGCAGTATTTT
CDR3: CASSLQDRDTDTQYF

size: -
V: TRBV18
D: -
J: TRBJ1-2
DNA: TGTGCCAGCTCACCCCAGGGTACCGAGAGCTATGGCTACACCTTC
CDR3: CASSPQGTESYGYTF

size: -
V: TRBV5-8
D: -
J: TRBJ2-7
DNA: TGTGCCAGCAGCCCACAGGGTCCCTACGAGCAGTACTTC
CDR3: CASSPQGPYEQYF

size: -
V: TRBV4-1
D: -
J: TRBJ1-4
DNA: TGCGCCAGCAGCCAAGCGTCCCCAGGATCTAATGAAAAACTGTTTTTT
CDR3: CASSQASPGSNEKLFF

size: few
V: TRBV5-4
D: -
J: TRBJ1-2
DNA: TGTGCCAGCAGCCGACAGGTTGCTGGTGGCTACACCTTC
CDR3: CASSRQVAGGYTF

size: -
V: TRBV10-3
D: -
J: TRBJ2-3
DNA: TGTGCCATCTCCGGCGGAACTAGCACAGATACGCAGTATTTT
CDR3: CAISGGTSTDTQYF

size: -
V: TRBV24-1
D: TRBD1
J: TRBJ1-4
DNA: TGTGCCACCAGTGATTGGGACAGGGAGACACCACACGATGAAAAACTGTTTTTT
CDR3: CATSDWDRETPHDEKLFF

size: -
V: TRBV7-8
D: TRBD1
J: TRBJ2-5
DNA: TGTGCCAGCAGCCGCGGGACAGGGATCCCCCAAGAGACCCAGTACTTC
CDR3: CASSRGTGIPQETQYF

size: -
V: TRBV11-3
D: TRBD2
J: TRBJ2-1
DNA: TGTGCCAGCAGCACCTCAGGTCATGCGGGGGGTGTCTACAATGAGCAGTTCTTC
CDR3: CASSTSGHAGGVYNEQFF

size: few
V: TRBV6-2/TRBV6-3
D: -
J: TRBJ2-7
DNA: TGTGCCAGCAGTCACTCCTACGAGCAGTACTTC
CDR3: CASSHSYEQYF

size: -
V: TRBV6-5
D: TRBD1
J: TRBJ2-7
DNA: TGTGCCAGTACATGGGACAGTAGCTCCTACGAGCAGTACTTC
CDR3: CASTWDSSSYEQYF

size: -
V: TRBV6-5
D: -
J: TRBJ2-1
DNA: TGTGCCAGCAGTTCCTCCGTGACTAGGGGCAATGAGCAGTTCTTC
CDR3: CASSSSVTRGNEQFF

size: -
V: TRBV6-1
D: TRBD1
J: TRBJ2-5
DNA: TGTGCCAGCAGTGGTCATGGACAGGGGGCAAAAGAGACCCAGTACTTC
CDR3: CASSGHGQGAKETQYF

size: -
V: TRBV29-1
D: TRBD2
J: TRBJ2-1
DNA: TGCAGCGTTGTGACTAGCGGGGGCCCCTACAATGAGCAGTTCTTC
CDR3: CSVVTSGGPYNEQFF

size: -
V: TRBV9
D: TRBD2
J: TRBJ2-3
DNA: TGTGCCAGCAGCGACCGGCCGGGACTAGCGGGGGGGCCGTTAGATACGCAGTATTTT
CDR3: CASSDRPGLAGGPLDTQYF

size: -
V: TRBV3-1/TRBV3-2
D: -
J: TRBJ1-2
DNA: TGTGCCAGCAGCCAAGAGTTACGGAGCTATGGCTACACCTTC
CDR3: CASSQELRSYGYTF